Reported below is one T cell receptor beta chain. The data were taken from a study of blood T cell repertoires in COVID-19. At the level of the study: From T cells, B-cell-depleted T cells, or PBMCs came the material, which was cDNA or gDNA.

Deletions cut 4 bases from V and 0 bases from J, with 7 bases between. Germline-derived CDR1 and CDR2 are SNHLY and FYNNEI. This CDR3 has 14 residues. TCRdb keeps only in-frame clones here, not all; method: immunoSEQ multiplex PCR. The profile shows a few hundred thousand clones, 65% to 90% of them singletons. The chain joins TRBV2 to TRBJ1-3; D remains unclear. The specimen sequenced was peripheral blood. The sequence was collected from a human donor in a cohort sampled during active COVID-19. The CDR3 reads CASSVQNSGNTIYF. The CDR3 DNA sequence: TGTGCCAGCAGTGTCCAAAACTCTGGAAACACCATATATTTT.